What follows are 6 T cell receptor beta chains derived from one specimen sequenced in a study of blood T cell repertoires in COVID-19. Libraries were prepared by immunoSEQ multiplex PCR; TCRdb keeps only in-frame clonotypes and omits some of them. The sample contains approximately 250,000 clones, around nine tenths of which appear only once. The sequenced material came from peripheral blood. All receptors derive from a woman aged 60-75 years with COVID-19, enrolled during active disease.

V gene TRBV4-3 combines with J gene TRBJ2-3; TRBD1 matches 7 bases. J lost 4 bases, V lost 0 bases, and 10 bases had no gene match. Germline CDR1 is LGHNA and CDR2 is YSLEER. There are 17 residues in the CDR3. Here the CDR3 DNA reads TGCGCCAGCAGCCAAGATTTTAGACAGGGCCTCCCAGATACGCAGTATTTT. Its protein is CASSQDFRQGLPDTQYF.

The chain combines TRBV7-8 with TRBJ2-3; D may be TRBD2 (7 bases). The CDR3 runs to 16 residues. Trimming pared 2 bases from V and 14 bases from J, leaving 26 bases between. Germline CDR1 reads SGHVS; CDR2 reads FQNEAQ. DNA of the CDR3: TGTGCCAGCAGCTTACAGACCCCCGGGGGGCCAAGGGTCCGGTATTTT. Amino acid sequence: CASSLQTPGGPRVRYF.

This chain connects TRBV20-1 to TRBJ2-1; tentatively, D is TRBD2 (6 bases). The ends were cut back, 3 bases at V and 8 bases at J, with 23 bases in the middle. Per germline, CDR1 DFQATT and CDR2 SNEGSKA (reference sequence). The CDR3 has 16 residues. The CDR3 here is CSASRVVGLRGDEQFF. The CDR3, as DNA: TGCAGTGCTAGTCGAGTTGTGGGACTCCGTGGGGATGAGCAGTTCTTC.

The CDR3 loop is CASSSYRVPQETQYF. The CDR3 nucleotides read TGTGCCAGCAGCTCATACCGGGTTCCTCAAGAGACCCAGTACTTC. The rearrangement links TRBV5-8 to TRBJ2-5; D is ambiguous. Germline values: CDR1 SGHTS, CDR2 YDEGEE. V was cut by 3 bases and J by 2 bases, with 14 bases left in between. CDR3 size: 15 residues.

The chain couples TRBV28 to TRBJ1-2, with 7 nucleotides matching TRBD1. V was clipped by 5 bases and J by 0 bases; unmatched bases: 6. This CDR3 has 15 amino acids. Germline loops: CDR1 MDHEN, CDR2 SYDVKM. CDR3 region: CASSPWTGPNYGYTF. CDR3 bases: TGTGCCAGCAGTCCCTGGACAGGTCCTAACTATGGCTACACCTTC.

The chain carries TRBV19 and TRBJ1-4; a weak D match, TRBD1 (5 bases). There are 18 residues in the CDR3. The germline CDR1 and CDR2 sequences are LNHDA and SQIVND (reference sequence). With 0 bases removed from V and 0 bases from J, the gap between germline ends came to 14 bases. Here the CDR3 DNA reads TGTGCCAGTAGTATAGAAGACGCCGGGGGTGCAACTAATGAAAAACTGTTTTTT. It yields the protein CASSIEDAGGATNEKLFF.